These T cell receptor beta chains were read from a single sample in a study of radiation and T cells in renal cell carcinoma. This table comes from immunoSEQ multiplex PCR, and its TCRdb copy is limited to in-frame clones, with some not included. In the table there are roughly 80,000 clones, around 85% of which are singletons. Sequencing used blood, obtained from a patient whose treatment included radiotherapy and nephrectomy. Every receptor here comes from a woman between 45 and 65 years old with renal cell carcinoma. CDR3s include the opening cysteine and the closing phenylalanine or tryptophan. The order of the fields is D gene, J gene, clone size, V gene, CDR3 DNA, CDR3 protein. A D gene is named only where the DNA matches it firmly. Only part of the rows carry a size: once, few, many, or a class if the clone is expanded.

>.|TRBJ2-2|.|TRBV10-1
TGCGCCAGCAGGCCGGGCAGGGGTGGAACCGGGGAGCTGTTTTTT
CASRPGRGGTGELFF
>TRBD2|TRBJ2-5|.|TRBV5-1
TGCGCCAGCAGCTTGGACCCCACGGTAGCGGGAGAGACCCAGTACTTC
CASSLDPTVAGETQYF
>TRBD2|TRBJ2-1|.|TRBV4-3
TGCGCCAGCAGCCAAGACACTAGCGGGAGTTTCTATGAGCAGTTCTTC
CASSQDTSGSFYEQFF
>.|TRBJ1-5|.|TRBV7-8
TGTGCCAGCAGCCGGGGGGCAAGCAATCAGCCCCAGCATTTT
CASSRGASNQPQHF
>TRBD2|TRBJ2-7|.|TRBV5-5
TGTGCCAGCAGCCGGAGGGCTAGCGGGGCCTACGAGCAGTACTTC
CASSRRASGAYEQYF
>.|TRBJ2-3|.|TRBV5-3
TGTGCCAGAATCCCGGAGGGAGCTAGCACAGATACGCAGTATTTT
CARIPEGASTDTQYF
>.|TRBJ2-7|once|TRBV11-2
TGTGCCAGCAGCCCCACAGGGGGGGCAGCCTACGAGCAGTACTTC
CASSPTGGAAYEQYF
>.|TRBJ2-7|.|TRBV27
TGTGCCAGCAGTTTTGAGGGCCAAAACACCTACGAGCAGTACTTC
CASSFEGQNTYEQYF
>TRBD1|TRBJ1-5|.|TRBV28
TGTGCCAGCAGTTCGCCAGGGACAGTCAATCAGCCCCAGCATTTT
CASSSPGTVNQPQHF
>.|TRBJ1-5|.|TRBV11-2
TGTGCCAGCAGCTTAGAGACGGAAAATCAGCCCCAGCATTTT
CASSLETENQPQHF
>.|TRBJ2-1|few|TRBV10-1
TGCGCCAGCAGGGAGGGGTTGAGCAATGAGCAGTTCTTC
CASREGLSNEQFF
>.|TRBJ2-7|.|TRBV10-2
TGCGCCAGCAGTCCCACCTACGTAACCGAGCAGTACTTC
CASSPTYVTEQYF